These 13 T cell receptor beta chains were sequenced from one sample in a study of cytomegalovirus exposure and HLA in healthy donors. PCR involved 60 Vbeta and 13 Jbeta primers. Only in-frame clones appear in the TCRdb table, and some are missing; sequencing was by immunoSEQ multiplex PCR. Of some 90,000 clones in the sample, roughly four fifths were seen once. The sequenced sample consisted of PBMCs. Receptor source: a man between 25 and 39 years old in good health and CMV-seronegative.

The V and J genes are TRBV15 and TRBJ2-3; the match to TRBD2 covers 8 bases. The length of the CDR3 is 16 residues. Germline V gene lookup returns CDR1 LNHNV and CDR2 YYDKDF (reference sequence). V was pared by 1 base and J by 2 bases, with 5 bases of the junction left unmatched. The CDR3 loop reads CATSRAGGTYTDTQYF. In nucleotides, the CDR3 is TGTGCCACCAGCAGAGCGGGGGGGACCTACACAGATACGCAGTATTTT.

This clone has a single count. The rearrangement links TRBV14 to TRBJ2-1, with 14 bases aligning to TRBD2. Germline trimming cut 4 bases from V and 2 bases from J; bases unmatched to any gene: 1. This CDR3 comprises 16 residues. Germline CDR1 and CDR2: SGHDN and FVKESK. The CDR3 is CASSPGLAGAYNEQFF. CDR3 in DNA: TGTGCCAGCAGCCCGGGACTAGCGGGAGCCTACAATGAGCAGTTCTTC.

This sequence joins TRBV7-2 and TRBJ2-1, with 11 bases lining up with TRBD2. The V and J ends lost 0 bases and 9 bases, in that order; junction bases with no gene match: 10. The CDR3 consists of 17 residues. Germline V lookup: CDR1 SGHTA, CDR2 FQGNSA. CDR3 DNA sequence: TGTGCCAGCAGCTTAGCTGATAGCGGGGGGGCTCTAGGTGAGCAGTTCTTC. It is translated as CASSLADSGGALGEQFF.

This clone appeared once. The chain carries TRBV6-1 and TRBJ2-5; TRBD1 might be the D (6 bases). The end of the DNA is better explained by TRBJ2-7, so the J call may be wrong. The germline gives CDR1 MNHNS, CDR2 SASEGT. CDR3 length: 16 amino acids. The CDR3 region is CASSEALGASPYEQYF. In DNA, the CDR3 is TGTGCCAGCAGTGAAGCGCTGGGGGCTTCCCCCTACGAGCAGTACTTC.

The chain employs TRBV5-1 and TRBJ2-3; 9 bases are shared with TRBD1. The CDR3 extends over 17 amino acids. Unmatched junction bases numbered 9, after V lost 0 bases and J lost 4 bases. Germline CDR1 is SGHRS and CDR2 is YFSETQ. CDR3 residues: CASSLGQGQGGPDTQYF. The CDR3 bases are TGCGCCAGCAGCTTGGGCCAGGGACAGGGAGGCCCAGATACGCAGTATTTT.

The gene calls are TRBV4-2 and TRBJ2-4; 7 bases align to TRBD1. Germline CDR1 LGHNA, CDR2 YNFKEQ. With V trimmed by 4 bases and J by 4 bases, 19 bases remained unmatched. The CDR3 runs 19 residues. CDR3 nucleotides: TGTGCCAGCAGCCCAAGGGGTTTGAGAGACAGGGATCGTAAAAACATTCAGTACTTC. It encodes CASSPRGLRDRDRKNIQYF.

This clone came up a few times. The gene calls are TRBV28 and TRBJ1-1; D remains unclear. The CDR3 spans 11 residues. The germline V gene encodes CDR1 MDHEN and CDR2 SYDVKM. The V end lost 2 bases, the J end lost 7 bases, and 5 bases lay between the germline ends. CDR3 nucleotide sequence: TGTGCCAGCAGTTTACGAGGTGAAGCTTTCTTT. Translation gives CASSLRGEAFF.

Here the CDR3 reads CASSLDDRGVMTEAFF. For the CDR3, the DNA is TGTGCCAGCAGCTTAGATGACAGGGGGGTAATGACTGAAGCTTTCTTT. The chain joins TRBV7-6 to TRBJ1-1; 9 bases agree with TRBD1. Germline CDR1 is SGHVS and CDR2 is FNYEAQ. V trimming: 1 base; J trimming: 5 bases; junction bases outside the gene matches: 8. The CDR3 sequence is 16 residues long.

CDR3 bases: TGCGCCAGCAGCCAAGAGGGCAGGACTCCCCTCCACTTT. Encoded protein: CASSQEGRTPLHF. This chain uses TRBV4-3 with TRBJ1-6; D gene ambiguous. The CDR3 consists of 13 residues. V was cut by 0 bases and J by 13 bases, with 10 bases left in between. Germline V gene lookup returns CDR1 LGHNA and CDR2 YSLEER.

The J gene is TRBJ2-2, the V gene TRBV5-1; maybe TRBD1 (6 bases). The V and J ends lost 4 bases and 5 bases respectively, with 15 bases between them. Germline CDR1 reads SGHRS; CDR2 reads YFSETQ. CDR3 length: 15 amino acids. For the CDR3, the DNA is TGCGCCAGCAGCGTCCGGGACACAGGGACCGGGGAGCTGTTTTTT. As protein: CASSVRDTGTGELFF.

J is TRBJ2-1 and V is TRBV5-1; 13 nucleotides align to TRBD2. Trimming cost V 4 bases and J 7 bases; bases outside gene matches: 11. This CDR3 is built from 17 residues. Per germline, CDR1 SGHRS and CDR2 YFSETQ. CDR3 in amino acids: CASSLTPGLAGWNEQFF. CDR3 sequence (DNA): TGCGCCAGCAGCCTCACTCCGGGACTAGCGGGGTGGAATGAGCAGTTCTTC.

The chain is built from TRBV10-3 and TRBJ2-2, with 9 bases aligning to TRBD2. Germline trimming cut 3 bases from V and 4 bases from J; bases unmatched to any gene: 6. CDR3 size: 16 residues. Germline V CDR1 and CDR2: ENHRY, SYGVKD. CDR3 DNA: TGTGCCATCAGTGATTCGCTAGCGGGGACCACCGGGGAGCTGTTTTTT. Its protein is CAISDSLAGTTGELFF.

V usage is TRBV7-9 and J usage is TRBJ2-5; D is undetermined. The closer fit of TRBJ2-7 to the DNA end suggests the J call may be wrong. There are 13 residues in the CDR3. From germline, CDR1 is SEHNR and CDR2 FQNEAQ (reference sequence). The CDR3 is CASSTNVDYEQYF. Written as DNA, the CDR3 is TGTGCCAGCAGCACTAATGTTGACTACGAGCAGTACTTC.